This T cell receptor beta chain appears in the sequencing data of a study of blood T cell repertoires in COVID-19. Study as a whole: Italy, Spain and the United States were the sources of the convalescent and acute COVID-19 samples.

Original processing methods: Quantification of nucleated cells was approximated via reference gene primer amplification. The data were produced by immunoSEQ multiplex PCR, yet TCRdb's version contains in-frame clones alone and is incomplete. V and J calls and clone size are copied from that table; D and trimming were computed from the DNA. The table records some 300,000 clones, 80% to 90% of them present only once. One Seattle source followed patients from active infection through their disease course. CDR3 length: 14 amino acids. V gave up 5 bases and J gave up 1 base, with 8 bases separating them. CDR1 and CDR2 (germline): SGHAT, FQNNGV.

The source material was peripheral blood. The sequence was obtained from a woman between 50 and 59 years old with COVID-19, enrolled during active disease. The gene calls are TRBV11-2 and TRBJ2-2; D is uncertain. For the CDR3, the DNA is TGTGCCAGCAGCCCTATTGAGAACACCGGGGAGCTGTTTTTT. Translating gives CASSPIENTGELFF.